The 22 T cell receptor beta chains given below trace back to one sample, sequenced in a study of beta chain features in type 1 diabetes. The investigators reverse transcribed all of the isolated RNA, so they sequenced expressed TCRB transcripts. Clones were sequenced by immunoSEQ multiplex PCR, and TCRdb holds only the in-frame ones, with some missing. The sample consists of 620,000 or so clones, about 14% of them appearing once. Sequencing input: naive CD4+ T cells from blood. The receptor source for this set is a man between 18 and 29 years old in good health.

This clone was seen a handful of times. This chain connects TRBV6-6 to TRBJ1-1; D remains unclear. V was shortened by 1 base and J by 6 bases, with 12 bases between the two germline ends. The CDR3 sequence is 14 residues long. Germline V CDR1 and CDR2: MNHNY, SVGAGI (reference sequence). CDR3 loop: CASSYLLNSSEAFF. CDR3 in DNA: TGTGCCAGCAGTTACTTGTTAAACAGCTCTGAAGCTTTCTTT.

This clone appeared a few times. The chain uses TRBV30 and TRBJ1-1, with D hard to call. Trimming stripped 5 bases from V and 10 bases from J, with 20 bases between. This CDR3 has 13 residues. Per germline, CDR1 GTSNPN and CDR2 SVGIG (reference sequence). The CDR3 bases are TGTGCCTGGTATCCGAGAGGATATTACAGAGCTTTCTTT. This codes for CAWYPRGYYRAFF.

The rearrangement links TRBV15 to TRBJ1-5; D might be TRBD1 (6 bases). The germline V gene has CDR1 LNHNV and CDR2 YYDKDF (reference sequence). V dropped 5 bases and J dropped 2 bases, with 19 bases sitting between them. CDR3 length equals 17 residues. In DNA, the CDR3 is TGTGCCACCAGCGGGCGAATTACAGGGTTTGGCAATCAGCCCCAGCATTTT. Its protein is CATSGRITGFGNQPQHF.

This chain links TRBV14 with TRBJ2-7, with a possible D match to TRBD1 (6 bases). The CDR3 totals 16 residues. Germline V gives CDR1 SGHDN, CDR2 FVKESK. V lost 1 base to trimming and J lost 4 bases, with 17 bases between them. The CDR3 DNA follows: TGTGCCAGCAGCCAAGTGGTTGGGACATTGGCATACGAGCAGTACTTC. Protein: CASSQVVGTLAYEQYF.

The gene calls are TRBV5-1 and TRBJ1-2; tentatively, D is TRBD1 (6 bases). The germline V gene has CDR1 SGHRS and CDR2 YFSETQ. CDR3 length: 17 residues. The ends were cut back, 0 bases at V and 2 bases at J, with 17 bases in the middle. In nucleotides, the CDR3 is TGCGCCAGCAGCTTGGTCGGGCCGGGGGCGGTAAACTATGGCTACACCTTC. This codes for CASSLVGPGAVNYGYTF.

V is TRBV18 and J is TRBJ2-7; 11 bases agree with TRBD1. Germline lookup yields CDR1 KGHSH and CDR2 LQKENI. This CDR3 has 13 residues. V lost 3 bases to trimming and J lost 11 bases; unmatched junction nucleotides: 6. Here the CDR3 reads CASSPSGQGAEYF. In nucleotides, the CDR3 is TGTGCCAGCTCACCCTCCGGACAGGGGGCGGAGTACTTC.

The chain uses TRBV9 and TRBJ2-5; 8 nucleotides line up with TRBD2. The CDR3 consists of 13 residues. V was clipped by 3 bases and J by 4 bases; unmatched bases: 2. CDR1 and CDR2 from the germline V gene are SGDLS and YYNGEE. The CDR3 spells CASSGTSRETQYF. In nucleotides, the CDR3 is TGTGCCAGCAGCGGGACTAGCCGAGAGACCCAGTACTTC.

This clone has only a few counts. CDR3 residues: CASSPDGFRGQPQHF. CDR3 in DNA: TGTGCCAGCAGCCCCGATGGCTTCCGGGGCCAGCCCCAGCATTTT. The chain has TRBV9 and TRBJ1-5; D possibly corresponds to TRBD1 (5 bases). This CDR3 region has 15 residues. The V and J ends lost 4 bases and 7 bases respectively, with 18 bases between them. Germline lookup yields CDR1 SGDLS and CDR2 YYNGEE.

CDR3: CASSQDVGTALYEQYF. CDR3 sequence (DNA): TGTGCCAGCAGCCAAGATGTCGGGACAGCTCTCTACGAGCAGTACTTC. The chain carries TRBV14 and TRBJ2-7; 7 positions agree with TRBD1. Germline CDR1 is SGHDN and CDR2 is FVKESK. The CDR3 consists of 16 residues. The J segment lost 3 bases and the V segment lost 0 bases, leaving 8 bases of the junction unmatched.

This clone was observed a handful of times. The chain employs TRBV2 and TRBJ2-7; D unresolved. CDR1 is SNHLY and CDR2 is FYNNEI in the germline V gene. V lost 6 bases and J lost 3, with 9 bases in between. The CDR3 covers 12 residues. The CDR3 protein is CASRVYSYEQYF. The DNA of the CDR3 is TGTGCCAGCAGAGTATACAGCTACGAGCAGTACTTC. Based on the CDR3 plus reference TRBV2 and TRBJ2-7, the full variable domain is EPEVTQTPSHQVTQMGQEVILRCVPISNHLYFYWYRQILGQKVEFLVSFYNNEISEKSEIFDDQFSVERPDGSNFTLKIRSTKLEDSAMYFCASRVYSYEQYFGPGTRLTVT.

This clone was counted once. V usage is TRBV7-3 and J usage is TRBJ2-5; tentatively, D is TRBD2 (6 bases). The CDR3 is 16 amino acids. In germline, CDR1 is SGHTA, CDR2 FQGTGA. Trimming stripped 5 bases from V and 2 bases from J, with 18 bases between. The CDR3 region has the DNA TGTGCCAGCAGCCCCTCCGGGACTTTCCGACAAGAGACCCAGTACTTC. Its translation: CASSPSGTFRQETQYF.

This clone has more than one count but fewer than ten. The V call is TRBV28, the J call TRBJ2-1, with 8 bases that match TRBD2. The CDR3 has 13 amino acids. Germline V lookup: CDR1 MDHEN, CDR2 SYDVKM. V was pared by 5 bases and J by 13 bases, with 10 bases of the junction left unmatched. CDR3 bases: TGTGCCAGCAGTGGCCTTATTAGCGGGGCCCAGTTCTTC. Translation gives CASSGLISGAQFF.

This clone was observed a handful of times. The chain is built from TRBV5-4 and TRBJ1-1, with D maybe TRBD1 (5 bases). Trimming took 5 bases from V and 5 from J, leaving 16 bases between them. The CDR3 length is 14 residues. Germline loops: CDR1 SGHNT, CDR2 YYREEE (reference sequence). The CDR3 DNA is TGTGCCAGCAGTTACCGGGGCCGAGGGACTGAAGCTTTCTTT. It codes for CASSYRGRGTEAFF.

In this sample, this clone turned up many times. This chain uses TRBV11-1 with TRBJ2-1, with D unresolved. Germline lookup yields CDR1 SGHAT and CDR2 FQDESV (reference sequence). V was trimmed by 3 bases and J by 4 bases, leaving 19 bases between them. The length of the CDR3 is 17 residues. The CDR3 bases are TGTGCCAGCAGCTTGAGGTCGAGCGTTGGGCATTACAATGAGCAGTTCTTC. Its protein product is CASSLRSSVGHYNEQFF.

This clone was detected only a few times. The rearrangement joins TRBV28 to TRBJ2-7; possibly TRBD2 for D (6 bases). There are 14 residues in the CDR3. In germline, CDR1 is MDHEN, CDR2 SYDVKM. The V end was cut by 3 bases, the J end by 7 bases, with 16 bases between. DNA for the CDR3: TGTGCCAGCAGTTTTGGAGGGGTCCTGTTGGAGCAGTACTTC. It is translated as CASSFGGVLLEQYF.

The table lists this clone with a few counts. The J gene is TRBJ1-1, the V gene TRBV11-2; a possible D gene is TRBD1 (5 bases). The CDR3 has 14 amino acids. V was shortened by 6 bases and J by 1 base, with 12 bases between the two germline ends. Germline values: CDR1 SGHAT, CDR2 FQNNGV. The CDR3, as DNA: TGTGCCAGCAGTCCAGGGATTGGGAACACTGAAGCTTTCTTT. Translating gives CASSPGIGNTEAFF.

The chain has TRBV4-1 and TRBJ1-2; TRBD1 might be the D (5 bases). The CDR3 contains 14 residues. V lost 0 bases, J lost 6 bases, and 11 bases lay in between. Germline-derived CDR1 and CDR2 are MGHRA and YSYEKL. CDR3 residues: CASSQDGRADGYTF. The CDR3 coding sequence is TGCGCCAGCAGCCAAGATGGCAGGGCAGATGGCTACACCTTC.

This clone was seen only a few times. CDR3 loop: CASSLAGTSNYGYTF. As DNA, the CDR3 is TGCGCCAGCAGCTTGGCCGGGACATCTAACTATGGCTACACCTTC. The rearrangement uses TRBV5-1 and TRBJ1-2; D perhaps matches TRBD1 (6 bases). Between the trimmed V and J ends, which lost 0 bases and 0 bases, there was a span of 9 bases. The CDR3 has 15 amino acids. Germline V gene lookup returns CDR1 SGHRS and CDR2 YFSETQ.

There are a few counts of this clone. The gene calls are TRBV2 and TRBJ1-2; perhaps TRBD1 as D (5 bases). This CDR3 contains 13 residues. Trimming took 2 bases from V and 7 from J, leaving 11 bases between them. Germline V gene sequence: CDR1 SNHLY, CDR2 FYNNEI. This CDR3 reads CASSEKDIRGYTF. As DNA, the CDR3 is TGTGCCAGCAGTGAAAAGGACATACGTGGCTACACCTTC.

This clone turned up a few times. The chain couples TRBV9 to TRBJ2-2, with a possible D match to TRBD1 (6 bases). CDR1 SGDLS and CDR2 YYNGEE come from the germline V gene. V was shortened by 4 bases and J by 0 bases, with 13 bases between the two germline ends. The CDR3 covers 16 residues. This CDR3 is CASSPQGHPNTGELFF. In DNA, the CDR3 is TGTGCCAGCAGCCCCCAGGGACACCCGAACACCGGGGAGCTGTTTTTT.

The chain couples TRBV18 to TRBJ2-1; D unresolved. Germline CDR1 is KGHSH and CDR2 is LQKENI. V lost 6 bases, J lost 8 bases, and 14 bases lay in between. The CDR3 has 13 amino acids. The CDR3 DNA reads TGTGCCAGCTCGTACCTGGCGGTGGATGAGCAGTTCTTC. Amino acids: CASSYLAVDEQFF.

This clone has more than one count but fewer than ten. The chain uses TRBV2 and TRBJ2-7, with a weak D call TRBD2 (6 bases). From germline, CDR1 is SNHLY and CDR2 FYNNEI. The CDR3 totals 13 residues. V shed 10 bases and J shed 2 bases, with 15 bases lying between them. CDR3 nucleotides: TGTGCCACCTCTCCCATAGCGGCCTACGAGCAGTACTTC. Encoded protein: CATSPIAAYEQYF.